This TCR beta chain was retrieved from a study of cytomegalovirus exposure and HLA in healthy donors. In the case of this clone: Its matching antigen is unknown.

The protocol was immunoSEQ multiplex PCR, while the TCRdb copy is restricted to in-frame clones and leaves out a portion. The sample has roughly 50,000 clones; about nine tenths are singletons. Broader study findings: The classifier, whose performance was assessed in both the original and validation cohorts, reportedly diagnosed cytomegalovirus status with high specificity and sensitivity.

From germline, CDR1 is LNHDA and CDR2 SQIVND (reference sequence). Deletions cut 3 bases from V and 2 bases from J, with 14 bases between. This CDR3 region has 16 residues. The source material was PBMCs. The source of this sequence is a man aged 18 to 29 in good health and CMV-seronegative. This chain connects TRBV19 to TRBJ2-1; a possible D gene is TRBD1 (5 bases). CDR3 nucleotides: TGTGCCAGTAGTATCAGCAGCCAAGGGGCCTACAATGAGCAGTTCTTC. Its protein product is CASSISSQGAYNEQFF. The full variable domain, rest sourced from reference TRBV19 and TRBJ2-1, is DGGITQSPKYLFRKEGQNVTLSCEQNLNHDAMYWYRQDPGQGLRLIYYSQIVNDFQKGDIAEGYSVSREKKESFPLTVTSAQKNPTAFYLCASSISSQGAYNEQFFGPGTRLTVL.